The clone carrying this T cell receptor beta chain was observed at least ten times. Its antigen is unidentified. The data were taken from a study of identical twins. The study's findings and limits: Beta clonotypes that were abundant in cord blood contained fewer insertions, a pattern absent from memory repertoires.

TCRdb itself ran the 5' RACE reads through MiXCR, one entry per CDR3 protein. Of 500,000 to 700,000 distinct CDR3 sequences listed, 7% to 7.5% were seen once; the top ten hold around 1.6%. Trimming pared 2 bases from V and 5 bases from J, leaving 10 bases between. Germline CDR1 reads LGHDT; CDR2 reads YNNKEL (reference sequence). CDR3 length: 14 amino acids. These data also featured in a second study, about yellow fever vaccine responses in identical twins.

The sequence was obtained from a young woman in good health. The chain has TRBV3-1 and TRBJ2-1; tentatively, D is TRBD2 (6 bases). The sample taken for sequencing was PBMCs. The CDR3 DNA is TGTGCCAGCAGCCAATCCGGGGGTAACAATGAGCAGTTCTTC. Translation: CASSQSGGNNEQFF.